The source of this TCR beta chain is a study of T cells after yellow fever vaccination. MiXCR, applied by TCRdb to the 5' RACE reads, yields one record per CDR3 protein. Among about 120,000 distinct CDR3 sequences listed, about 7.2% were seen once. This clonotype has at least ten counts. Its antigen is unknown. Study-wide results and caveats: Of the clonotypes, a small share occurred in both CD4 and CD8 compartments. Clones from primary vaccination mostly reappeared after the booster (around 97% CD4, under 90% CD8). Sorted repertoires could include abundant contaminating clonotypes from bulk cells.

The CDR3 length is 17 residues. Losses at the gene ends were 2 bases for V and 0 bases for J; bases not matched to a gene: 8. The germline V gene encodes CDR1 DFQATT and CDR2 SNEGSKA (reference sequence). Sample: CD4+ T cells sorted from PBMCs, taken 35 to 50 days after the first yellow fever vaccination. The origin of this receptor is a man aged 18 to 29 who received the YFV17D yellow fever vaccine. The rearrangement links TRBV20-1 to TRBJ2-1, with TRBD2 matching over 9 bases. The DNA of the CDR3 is TGCAGTGCTAGAATTTTAGCGGGGGTGCTCTCCTACAATGAGCAGTTCTTC. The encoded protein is CSARILAGVLSYNEQFF.